Shown below are 12 T cell receptor beta chains from a single sample sequenced in a study of T cell responses to AZD1222 COVID-19 vaccine. Method: immunoSEQ multiplex PCR; TCRdb's copy keeps in-frame clones and lacks some. This sample carries roughly 150,000 clones, roughly nine tenths of them seen once, and the ten largest clones take about 4.7%. Specimen: peripheral blood, collected on day 0 of AZD1222 vaccination. These receptors all stem from an adult in good health.

A single count supports this clone. The J gene is TRBJ2-7, the V gene TRBV18, with TRBD2 as a possible D gene (5 bases). Germline V lookup: CDR1 KGHSH, CDR2 LQKENI. CDR3 size: 16 residues. The V end was cut by 3 bases, the J end by 1 base, with 16 bases between. CDR3 in DNA: TGTGCCAGCTCACCCCCCGGAGGCCGCGATTCCTACGAGCAGTACTTC. Protein: CASSPPGGRDSYEQYF.

In DNA, the CDR3 is TGTGCCAGCAGTTTACCCGGGACCAATCAGTTCTTC. It yields the protein CASSLPGTNQFF. The genes are TRBV28 and TRBJ2-1, with D perhaps matching TRBD1 or TRBD2 (5 bases each). The ends were cut back, 2 bases at V and 13 bases at J, with 12 bases in the middle. The CDR3 runs 12 residues. Germline V gives CDR1 MDHEN, CDR2 SYDVKM. Combining the CDR3 with reference TRBV28 and TRBJ2-1 gives the whole variable domain DVKVTQSSRYLVKRTGEKVFLECVQDMDHENMFWYRQDPGLGLRLIYFSYDVKMKEKGDIPEGYSVSREKKERFSLILESASTNQTSMYLCASSLPGTNQFFGPGTRLTVL.

The V gene is TRBV7-9, the J gene TRBJ1-3; tentative D call: TRBD1 (5 bases). V gave up 0 bases and J gave up 2 bases, with 8 bases separating them. The CDR3 is 15 amino acids. In germline, CDR1 is SEHNR, CDR2 FQNEAQ (reference sequence). CDR3: CASSLAAGAGNTIYF. The CDR3 DNA is TGTGCCAGCAGCTTAGCGGCGGGGGCTGGAAACACCATATATTTT.

The chain uses TRBV29-1 and TRBJ2-7; TRBD1 might be the D (7 bases). Germline CDR1 SQVTM, CDR2 ANQGSEA. There are 13 residues in the CDR3. With 6 bases removed from V and 5 bases from J, the gap between germline ends came to 17 bases. In DNA form, the CDR3 reads TGCAGCGTGCGGAGGGGGCTCATGAACGAGCAGTACTTC. It codes for CSVRRGLMNEQYF.

The chain recombines TRBV29-1 with TRBJ1-1; D call uncertain. Germline lookup yields CDR1 SQVTM and CDR2 ANQGSEA. Trimming pared 3 bases from V and 2 bases from J, leaving 13 bases between. The CDR3 consists of 14 residues. In DNA form, the CDR3 reads TGCAGCGTTGAGCTCGTACAACTAAACACTGAAGCTTTCTTT. This sequence encodes CSVELVQLNTEAFF.

This clone was counted between two and nine times. In DNA form, the CDR3 reads TGTGCCAGCCGCAAGGGGGGGTCCCTAAATCAGCCCCAGCATTTT. Protein sequence: CASRKGGSLNQPQHF. The chain has TRBV28 and TRBJ1-5; D might be TRBD1 (6 bases). Germline-derived CDR1 and CDR2 are MDHEN and SYDVKM. V lost 8 bases, J lost 4 bases, and 18 bases lay in between. CDR3 length: 15 residues.

The rearrangement joins TRBV7-3 to TRBJ2-3; a weak D match, TRBD2 (6 bases). From germline, CDR1 is SGHTA and CDR2 FQGTGA. V was clipped by 3 bases and J by 4 bases, with 11 bases between them. The CDR3 spans 14 residues. This CDR3 reads CASSLRVAADTQYF. DNA of the CDR3: TGTGCCAGCAGCTTGCGGGTAGCGGCAGATACGCAGTATTTT.

V is TRBV28 and J is TRBJ1-5; a weak D match, TRBD1 (6 bases). The CDR3 runs to 16 residues. With 7 bases removed from V and 0 bases from J, the gap between germline ends came to 16 bases. CDR1 is MDHEN and CDR2 is SYDVKM in the germline V gene. As DNA, the CDR3 is TGTGCCAGCACCAAGGGGGGCCTTCTTAGCAATCAGCCCCAGCATTTT. Its protein is CASTKGGLLSNQPQHF.

The gene calls are TRBV4-1 and TRBJ1-6, with D maybe TRBD1 (5 bases). This CDR3 is built from 18 residues. Trimming cost V 1 base and J 6 bases, with 19 bases left between them. The V gene's germline CDR1 is MGHRA and CDR2 YSYEKL. The CDR3 protein is CASSQVPIVRGSNSPLHF. CDR3 nucleotides: TGCGCCAGCAGCCAAGTACCTATTGTTAGGGGAAGTAATTCACCCCTCCACTTT.

The J gene is TRBJ1-1, the V gene TRBV7-3; D call uncertain. V was shortened by 4 bases and J by 1 base, with 7 bases between the two germline ends. Germline loops: CDR1 SGHTA, CDR2 FQGTGA. The CDR3 consists of 13 residues. The CDR3 is CASSSDWNTEAFF. CDR3 DNA: TGTGCCAGCAGCTCAGACTGGAACACTGAAGCTTTCTTT.

The V call is TRBV12-3 or TRBV12-4, the J call TRBJ1-1; D possibly corresponds to TRBD1 (6 bases). Trimming cost V 5 bases and J 10 bases, with 17 bases left between them. The CDR3 spans 13 residues. The CDR3 DNA reads TGTGCCAGCAGTCCCCGTCCGGCGGGGGCAGCTTTCTTT. It translates to CASSPRPAGAAFF.

The rearrangement links TRBV30 to TRBJ1-2, with a possible D match to TRBD1 (5 bases). Trimming cost V 3 bases and J 7 bases, with 15 bases left between them. CDR1 GTSNPN and CDR2 SVGIG come from the germline V gene (reference sequence). CDR3 size: 13 residues. This CDR3 is CAWSREGIPGYTF. DNA for the CDR3: TGTGCCTGGAGCCGGGAGGGGATTCCTGGCTACACCTTC.